The clone carrying this T cell receptor beta chain came up a few times. The antigen remains undetermined. These data come from a study of CD8 T cells in ankylosing spondylitis. The germline gives CDR1 DFQATT, CDR2 SNEGSKA (reference sequence). CDR3 size: 13 residues. The J segment lost 4 bases and the V segment lost 4 bases, leaving 5 bases of the junction unmatched. Study results and caveats: Blood of patients with ankylosing spondylitis appeared to be characterized by a TCR beta motif of roughly eight highly homologous variants. Clones linked with disease were CD8+ and fairly uncommon in the peripheral blood. As reported, disease-linked clones showed significant enrichment in matched ankylosing spondylitis synovial fluid.

With molecular barcodes, quantitative 5'-RACE was used to make the TCR beta libraries. TCRdb re-derived calls from the 5' RACE reads in MiXCR, one entry per CDR3 protein. Seen here are 250,000 to 300,000 distinct CDR3 sequences, about 19% observed once, and the top ten hold 7.8%. The source is a male donor with ankylosing spondylitis or in good health (not recorded which). The sequenced material came from blood, either unsorted or a sorted T cell fraction (not recorded which). V is TRBV20-1 and J is TRBJ1-1; 8 positions match TRBD1. CDR3 in amino acids: CSAMTGAGTEAFF. The CDR3 bases are TGCAGTGCTATGACAGGGGCCGGCACTGAAGCTTTCTTT.